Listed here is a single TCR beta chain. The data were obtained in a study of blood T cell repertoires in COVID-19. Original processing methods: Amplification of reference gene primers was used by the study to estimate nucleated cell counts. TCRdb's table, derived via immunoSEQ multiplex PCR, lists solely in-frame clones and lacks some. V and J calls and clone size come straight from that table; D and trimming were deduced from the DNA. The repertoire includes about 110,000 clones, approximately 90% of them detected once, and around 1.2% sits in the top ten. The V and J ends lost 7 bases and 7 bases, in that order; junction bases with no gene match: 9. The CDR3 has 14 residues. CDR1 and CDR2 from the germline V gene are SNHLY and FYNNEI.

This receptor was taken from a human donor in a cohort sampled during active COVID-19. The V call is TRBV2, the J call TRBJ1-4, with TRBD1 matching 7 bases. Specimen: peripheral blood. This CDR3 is CASIGQEASEKLFF. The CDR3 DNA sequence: TGTGCCAGCATTGGACAGGAGGCCTCTGAAAAACTGTTTTTT.